These T cell receptor beta chains were read from a single sample in a study of T cell responses to AZD1222 COVID-19 vaccine. TCRdb's copy holds only in-frame clones and misses some; the assay was immunoSEQ multiplex PCR. This sample has 90,000 to 120,000 clones; 87% occur once, and the top ten carry roughly 5%. The input for sequencing was peripheral blood, taken 28 days after the second AZD1222 dose. The receptors come from an adult who received the AZD1222 COVID-19 vaccine. Each CDR3 is given with its conserved first and last residue. Fields, in order: clone size, J gene, V gene, D gene, CDR3 protein, CDR3 DNA. The D gene is left open where the match is weak. A row's size may be missing; if present it is once, few, many or a size class.

clone size: NA; J gene: TRBJ2-5; V gene: TRBV12-3/TRBV12-4; D gene: NA; CDR3 protein: CASSTGWGKTQYF; CDR3 DNA: TGTGCCAGCAGTACCGGATGGGGAAAGACCCAGTACTTC
clone size: NA; J gene: TRBJ1-2; V gene: TRBV7-2; D gene: NA; CDR3 protein: CASSHRVGGRDGYTF; CDR3 DNA: TGTGCCAGCAGCCATCGGGTGGGGGGCCGAGATGGCTACACCTTC
clone size: NA; J gene: TRBJ2-1; V gene: TRBV6-5; D gene: NA; CDR3 protein: CASSYSSQSYNEQFF; CDR3 DNA: TGTGCCAGCAGTTACTCGTCACAGAGTTACAATGAGCAGTTCTTC
clone size: NA; J gene: TRBJ1-6; V gene: TRBV6-2/TRBV6-3; D gene: TRBD1; CDR3 protein: CASSRTQDRANSPLHF; CDR3 DNA: TGTGCCAGCAGCCGAACTCAGGACAGGGCTAATTCACCCCTCCACTTT
clone size: once; J gene: TRBJ2-7; V gene: TRBV30; D gene: NA; CDR3 protein: CAWTPTNWGNSYEQYF; CDR3 DNA: TGTGCCTGGACCCCGACAAACTGGGGCAACTCCTACGAGCAGTACTTC
clone size: NA; J gene: TRBJ1-1; V gene: TRBV7-2; D gene: NA; CDR3 protein: CASSLLPAGVNTEAFF; CDR3 DNA: TGTGCCAGCAGCTTACTTCCAGCGGGCGTGAACACTGAAGCTTTCTTT
clone size: NA; J gene: TRBJ2-7; V gene: TRBV7-9; D gene: TRBD2; CDR3 protein: CASSLGEGWEQYF; CDR3 DNA: TGTGCCAGCAGCTTAGGGGAGGGTTGGGAGCAGTACTTC
clone size: NA; J gene: TRBJ2-5; V gene: TRBV5-4; D gene: NA; CDR3 protein: CASSLAGGLETQYF; CDR3 DNA: TGTGCCAGCAGCCTAGCTGGGGGGCTGGAGACCCAGTACTTC
clone size: NA; J gene: TRBJ2-7; V gene: TRBV5-5; D gene: NA; CDR3 protein: CASSFLTNSGEQYF; CDR3 DNA: TGTGCCAGCAGCTTCTTAACAAACTCGGGAGAGCAGTACTTC
clone size: few; J gene: TRBJ2-2; V gene: TRBV9; D gene: NA; CDR3 protein: CASSPRGLNGELFF; CDR3 DNA: TGTGCCAGCAGCCCCCGGGGCTTAAACGGGGAGCTGTTTTTT
clone size: NA; J gene: TRBJ1-1; V gene: TRBV28; D gene: NA; CDR3 protein: CASSCTGCTEAFF; CDR3 DNA: TGTGCCAGCAGCTGCACGGGCTGCACTGAAGCTTTCTTT
clone size: NA; J gene: TRBJ1-5; V gene: TRBV6-5; D gene: NA; CDR3 protein: CASSYVSINQPQHF; CDR3 DNA: TGTGCCAGCAGTTACGTCAGTATCAATCAGCCCCAGCATTTT
clone size: NA; J gene: TRBJ1-1; V gene: TRBV11-3; D gene: NA; CDR3 protein: CASSLEANTEAFF; CDR3 DNA: TGTGCCAGCAGCTTAGAGGCGAACACTGAAGCTTTCTTT
clone size: NA; J gene: TRBJ2-7; V gene: TRBV28; D gene: NA; CDR3 protein: CASSPGTPYEQYF; CDR3 DNA: TGTGCCAGCAGCCCCGGTACCCCCTACGAGCAGTACTTC
clone size: NA; J gene: TRBJ2-7; V gene: TRBV6-2/TRBV6-3; D gene: TRBD2; CDR3 protein: CASTPGLAYNAYEQYF; CDR3 DNA: TGTGCCAGCACCCCAGGACTAGCCTACAACGCCTACGAGCAGTACTTC
clone size: NA; J gene: TRBJ1-5; V gene: TRBV7-5; D gene: NA; CDR3 protein: CVRSFGSRGGQPQHF; CDR3 DNA: TGTGTCAGAAGCTTTGGATCCAGGGGCGGGCAGCCCCAGCATTTT
clone size: NA; J gene: TRBJ2-1; V gene: TRBV6-5; D gene: NA; CDR3 protein: CASSYGAGWSNEQFF; CDR3 DNA: TGTGCCAGCAGTTACGGGGCAGGGTGGAGTAATGAGCAGTTCTTC
clone size: NA; J gene: TRBJ2-3; V gene: TRBV7-2; D gene: TRBD2; CDR3 protein: CASSFQAGGPNVPQYF; CDR3 DNA: TGTGCCAGCAGCTTCCAAGCGGGGGGGCCGAACGTTCCACAGTATTTT
clone size: NA; J gene: TRBJ2-5; V gene: TRBV10-3; D gene: TRBD2; CDR3 protein: CATTLAGGLQETQYF; CDR3 DNA: TGTGCCACAACCCTAGCGGGGGGCCTTCAAGAGACCCAGTACTTC
clone size: NA; J gene: TRBJ2-3; V gene: TRBV9; D gene: NA; CDR3 protein: CASSVAATDTQYF; CDR3 DNA: TGTGCCAGCAGCGTGGCCGCCACAGATACGCAGTATTTT
clone size: NA; J gene: TRBJ2-2; V gene: TRBV6-2/TRBV6-3; D gene: NA; CDR3 protein: CASSYSEEGAVPNTGELFF; CDR3 DNA: TGTGCCAGCAGTTACTCGGAGGAGGGCGCCGTACCGAACACCGGGGAGCTGTTTTTT
clone size: NA; J gene: TRBJ1-3; V gene: TRBV14; D gene: TRBD1; CDR3 protein: CASSLGTGVGNTIYF; CDR3 DNA: TGTGCCAGCAGCCTCGGGACAGGGGTCGGAAACACCATATATTTT
clone size: NA; J gene: TRBJ1-6; V gene: TRBV10-3; D gene: NA; CDR3 protein: CAISESRMFGPSSYNSPLHF; CDR3 DNA: TGTGCCATCAGTGAGTCGAGGATGTTCGGACCAAGCTCCTATAATTCACCCCTCCACTTT
clone size: NA; J gene: TRBJ2-5; V gene: TRBV5-4; D gene: TRBD2; CDR3 protein: CASSLRFRLAAPETQYF; CDR3 DNA: TGTGCCAGCAGCTTGAGATTCAGACTAGCGGCACCAGAGACCCAGTACTTC
clone size: few; J gene: TRBJ1-4; V gene: TRBV5-1; D gene: NA; CDR3 protein: CASSSSSAGGEKLFF; CDR3 DNA: TGCGCCAGCAGCAGCTCCTCGGCGGGGGGCGAAAAACTGTTTTTT
clone size: NA; J gene: TRBJ2-1; V gene: TRBV24-1; D gene: TRBD2; CDR3 protein: CATSDGAGTSSYNEQFF; CDR3 DNA: TGTGCCACCAGTGATGGCGCCGGGACTAGCTCCTACAATGAGCAGTTCTTC
clone size: NA; J gene: TRBJ2-5; V gene: TRBV7-2; D gene: NA; CDR3 protein: CASSFDGQETQYF; CDR3 DNA: TGTGCCAGCAGCTTCGACGGTCAAGAGACCCAGTACTTC
clone size: NA; J gene: TRBJ2-7; V gene: TRBV5-6; D gene: NA; CDR3 protein: CASSLGRTYEQYF; CDR3 DNA: TGTGCCAGCAGCTTGGGCAGAACCTACGAGCAGTACTTC
clone size: NA; J gene: TRBJ1-4; V gene: TRBV19; D gene: NA; CDR3 protein: CASSTRIGPAPTNEKLFF; CDR3 DNA: TGTGCCAGTAGTACGAGAATCGGCCCCGCGCCAACTAATGAAAAACTGTTTTTT
clone size: NA; J gene: TRBJ2-7; V gene: TRBV7-8; D gene: NA; CDR3 protein: CASSASSYEQYF; CDR3 DNA: TGTGCCAGCAGTGCTAGCTCCTACGAGCAGTACTTC
clone size: once; J gene: TRBJ2-5; V gene: TRBV2; D gene: TRBD1; CDR3 protein: CASLGTLRGQETQYF; CDR3 DNA: TGTGCCAGCCTCGGAACCCTCAGGGGGCAAGAGACCCAGTACTTC
clone size: NA; J gene: TRBJ1-1; V gene: TRBV7-2; D gene: NA; CDR3 protein: CASSLERGSGTEAFF; CDR3 DNA: TGTGCCAGCAGCTTAGAAAGGGGGAGCGGCACTGAAGCTTTCTTT
clone size: NA; J gene: TRBJ1-1; V gene: TRBV9; D gene: NA; CDR3 protein: CASSVDRMTEAFF; CDR3 DNA: TGTGCCAGCAGCGTAGACAGGATGACTGAAGCTTTCTTT
clone size: NA; J gene: TRBJ1-1; V gene: TRBV12-5; D gene: NA; CDR3 protein: CASGEHSLRAEAFF; CDR3 DNA: TGTGCTAGTGGAGAGCACAGTCTGAGGGCTGAAGCTTTCTTT
clone size: NA; J gene: TRBJ1-2; V gene: TRBV9; D gene: NA; CDR3 protein: CASSGTNYGYTF; CDR3 DNA: TGTGCCAGCAGCGGTACTAACTATGGCTACACCTTC
clone size: NA; J gene: TRBJ1-6; V gene: TRBV16; D gene: NA; CDR3 protein: CASSLRQVNSPLHF; CDR3 DNA: TGTGCCAGCTCCCTAAGACAGGTTAATTCACCCCTCCACTTT
clone size: NA; J gene: TRBJ1-1; V gene: TRBV11-2; D gene: TRBD1; CDR3 protein: CASSPTGGASEAFF; CDR3 DNA: TGTGCCAGCAGCCCCACAGGGGGCGCTTCCGAAGCTTTCTTT